This TCR beta chain stems from a study of T cells in women clearing cervical HPV infection. Overall study findings and caveats: CIN3+ cases had significantly higher TCR repertoire richness than controls, but evenness did not differ.

Germline V CDR1 and CDR2: LNHDA, SQIVND (reference sequence). There are 18 residues in the CDR3. Trimming took 8 bases from V and 0 from J; bases not matched to a gene: 16. About this clone: The antigen is unknown. The missing CDR3 end, 3 residues past where the read stops, is filled in from the germline J gene.

The data were produced by immunoSEQ multiplex PCR, yet TCRdb's version contains in-frame clones alone and is incomplete. The sample totals about 26,000 clones. This receptor was obtained from a woman aged 18 to 75 with a cervical HPV16 infection that either progressed to CIN3+ or cleared (not recorded which). The sample consisted of blood buffy coat. This chain joins TRBV19 and TRBJ2-1; TRBD1 matches 7 bases. The CDR3 bases that were read are TGTGCCAGTGGCTTCAGTGGACAGGCCTCCAGCTCCTACAATGAG. Amino acid sequence: CASGFSGQASSSYNE. The complete CDR3 reads CASGFSGQASSSYNEQFF.